The 16 T cell receptor beta chains listed next were all sequenced from one sample in a study of T cells in narcolepsy (dated by TCRdb to the late 2010s). The library was generated by the immunoSEQ multiplex PCR assay. The clones in this table, taken by TCRdb from immuneACCESS, are in-frame only. Not every clone is retained; where verified, under half of the shortfall comes from an unresolved V gene, and the cause of the rest is unknown. For this sample the table gives roughly 40,000 clones, of which about 85% were detected only once. The ten largest clones represent about 1.6% of the sample. Sequenced: CD45RA- memory CD4+ T cells from PBMCs. What the cell subset or site label conveys for this sample: memory T cells sorted ex vivo from peripheral blood. The source of these receptors is a human donor with narcolepsy.

V and J are TRBV9 and TRBJ2-3, with TRBD2 matching over 14 bases. The CDR3 contains 19 residues. Germline values: CDR1 SGDLS, CDR2 YYNGEE. J was trimmed by 3 bases and V by 0 bases; bases with no gene match: 9. In nucleotides, the CDR3 is TGTGCCAGCAGCGTAGGACTAGCGGGGGGGCGCCGATGGACAGATACGCAGTATTTT. It specifies CASSVGLAGGRRWTDTQYF.

The chain carries TRBV9 and TRBJ2-4; 11 bases agree with TRBD1. The length of the CDR3 is 15 residues. Looked up from germline, CDR1 is SGDLS and CDR2 is YYNGEE. V was pared by 4 bases and J by 7 bases, with 7 bases of the junction left unmatched. The DNA for the CDR3 is TGTGCCAGCAGCACTGGACAGGGGGCTTCGAACATTCAGTACTTC. Protein sequence: CASSTGQGASNIQYF.

The J gene is TRBJ2-7, the V gene TRBV7-2; TRBD1 or TRBD2 may be the D gene (5 bases each). The CDR3 is 18 amino acids. Trimming took off 1 base at V and 2 bases at J, with 21 bases between the two ends. Germline V gene lookup returns CDR1 SGHTA and CDR2 FQGNSA. CDR3 DNA sequence: TGTGCCAGCAGCTTAGAGGGGCCTAGCTCGCAGGCGCCCTACGAGCAGTACTTC. Residues: CASSLEGPSSQAPYEQYF. Full variable domain (remainder filled in from reference TRBV7-2 and TRBJ2-7): GAGVSQSPSNKVTEKGKDVELRCDPISGHTALYWYRQSLGQGLEFLIYFQGNSAPDKSGLPSDRFSAERTGGSVSTLTIQRTQQEDSAVYLCASSLEGPSSQAPYEQYFGPGTRLTVT.

This clone was detected once. V is TRBV5-5 and J is TRBJ2-7; perhaps TRBD1 as D (5 bases). This CDR3 is built from 13 residues. CDR1 SGHKS and CDR2 YYEKEE come from the germline V gene (reference sequence). The V gene lost 2 bases and the J gene lost 4 bases, with 10 bases spanning the gap. For the CDR3, the DNA is TGTGCCAGCAGCTTACGACAGTCGTACGAGCAGTACTTC. Protein product: CASSLRQSYEQYF.

V gene TRBV9 combines with J gene TRBJ2-5; D not certain. V lost 1 base and J 3 bases, leaving 4 bases between the germline ends. The germline V gene has CDR1 SGDLS and CDR2 YYNGEE. This CDR3 contains 12 residues. CDR3 nucleotides: TGTGCCAGCAGCGTAACCGAAGAGACCCAGTACTTC. As protein: CASSVTEETQYF.

CDR3 amino acids: CASSPTGTSNTGELFF. For the CDR3, the DNA is TGTGCCAGCAGCCCCACCGGGACTTCGAACACCGGGGAGCTGTTTTTT. The chain employs TRBV13 and TRBJ2-2; tentative D call: TRBD2 (6 bases). V was trimmed by 5 bases and J by 0 bases, leaving 13 bases between them. Germline CDR1 reads PRHDT; CDR2 reads FYEKMQ (reference sequence). The CDR3 runs to 16 residues.

The sample holds one count of this clone. The chain combines TRBV29-1 with TRBJ1-2; 9 nucleotides match TRBD1. The junction had 5 bases not matched to a gene; V was cut back by 6 bases and J by 6 bases. Germline CDR1 is SQVTM and CDR2 is ANQGSEA. The CDR3 is 12 residues long. CDR3 in DNA: TGCAGCGTCTCCAGACAGGGGGATGGCTACACCTTC. This codes for CSVSRQGDGYTF.

The chain is built from TRBV6-1 and TRBJ1-1; D remains unclear. Germline CDR1 MNHNS, CDR2 SASEGT. V gave up 7 bases and J gave up 7 bases, with 13 bases separating them. The CDR3 is made up of 12 amino acids. This CDR3 reads CASTRDRDEAFF. Written as DNA, the CDR3 is TGTGCCAGCACCAGAGACCGAGATGAAGCTTTCTTT.

With regard to this clone: Other DNA sequences in the same sample also yield this CDR3. This chain links TRBV7-2 with TRBJ2-7; no reliable D call. The CDR3 contains 12 residues. Per germline, CDR1 SGHTA and CDR2 FQGNSA. V lost 2 bases, J lost 3 bases, and 5 bases lay in between. The CDR3 protein is CASSLSGYEQYF. The CDR3 DNA sequence: TGTGCCAGCAGCTTATCAGGCTACGAGCAGTACTTC.

The chain carries TRBV5-1 and TRBJ1-6; D is undetermined. Germline V lookup: CDR1 SGHRS, CDR2 YFSETQ. Trimming left V 0 bases short and J 8 bases short, with 12 bases between. The CDR3 length is 15 residues. The CDR3 sequence is CASSLVGNDDSPLHF. The CDR3 region has the DNA TGCGCCAGCAGCTTGGTAGGGAATGACGATTCACCCCTCCACTTT.

The CDR3 DNA is TGTGCCAGCAAGCTGGATGGGGGGGGCTACACCTTC. Protein sequence: CASKLDGGGYTF. This chain links TRBV6-4 with TRBJ1-2, with D perhaps TRBD1 (5 bases). The CDR3 runs to 12 residues. Germline V gene data show CDR1 as MRHNA and CDR2 as SNTAGT. The ends were cut back, 7 bases at V and 8 bases at J, with 14 bases in the middle.

This chain joins TRBV7-2 and TRBJ1-4, with a possible D match to TRBD1 (5 bases). V lost 5 bases to trimming and J lost 8 bases, with 18 bases between them. The CDR3 runs 15 residues. Germline V gene data show CDR1 as SGHTA and CDR2 as FQGNSA. The CDR3 reads CASSILGTWREKLFF. CDR3 DNA: TGTGCCAGCAGCATACTAGGGACCTGGAGGGAAAAACTGTTTTTT.

The J gene is TRBJ2-1, the V gene TRBV6-1; 10 bases fit TRBD2. Germline-derived CDR1 and CDR2 are MNHNS and SASEGT. The CDR3 has 16 amino acids. V was pared by 8 bases and J by 4 bases, with 11 bases of the junction left unmatched. Here the CDR3 reads CASGVLSGGRYNEQFF. As DNA, the CDR3 is TGTGCCAGCGGTGTCCTTAGCGGGGGGCGGTACAATGAGCAGTTCTTC.

Worth noting for this clone: The sample contains more than one DNA sequence encoding this CDR3. V and J are TRBV9 and TRBJ2-5; D might be TRBD1 or TRBD2, each matching 5 bases. The length of the CDR3 is 17 residues. The germline V and J ends were trimmed by 0 bases and 8 bases, with 23 bases remaining between them. The germline gives CDR1 SGDLS, CDR2 YYNGEE. This chain's CDR3 is CASSVEPLVSRGETQYF. The CDR3 DNA is TGTGCCAGCAGCGTAGAGCCACTAGTTTCGAGAGGGGAAACCCAGTACTTC.

The chain employs TRBV18 and TRBJ2-3; 7 bases agree with TRBD2. Per germline, CDR1 KGHSH and CDR2 LQKENI. The CDR3 extends over 16 amino acids. V shed 2 bases, J shed 3 bases, and the junction held 8 bases outside the gene matches. The CDR3 DNA reads TGTGCCAGCTCACCAGGGCGGGGGAGCCCAACAGATACGCAGTATTTT. Translated, it gives CASSPGRGSPTDTQYF.

The chain employs TRBV29-1 and TRBJ1-2, with TRBD1 as a possible D gene (5 bases). Germline lookup yields CDR1 SQVTM and CDR2 ANQGSEA. V was cut by 7 bases and J by 2 bases, with 11 bases left in between. The CDR3 length is 12 residues. The CDR3 nucleotides read TGCAGCGCAGGGACCGCCAACTATGGCTACACCTTC. Amino acids: CSAGTANYGYTF.